A selection of T cell receptor beta chains follows, all from one sample in a study of IL-17A CD8 T cells in psoriatic arthritis synovium. Data came from immunoSEQ multiplex PCR; TCRdb stores just in-frame clones and leaves some out. Among some 2,000 clones, roughly 71% were seen once, and the ten largest hold more than 9%. Sequencing was carried out using IL-17A+ (IFN-gamma+/-) memory CD8+ T cells from synovial fluid. These receptors all stem from a human donor with psoriatic arthritis. The CDR3 runs from the conserved cysteine through the conserved F or W. Fields, in order: clone size, V gene, D gene, J gene, CDR3 DNA, CDR3 protein. A D gene is named only where the DNA matches it firmly. The size field is filled for only some rows; it gives once, few, many or a size class.

>NA|TRBV7-2|TRBD1|TRBJ2-7
TGTGCCAGCAGCTTAGTAACAGGGGGCGCCTACGAGCAGTACTTC
CASSLVTGGAYEQYF
>NA|TRBV10-2|NA|TRBJ2-3
TGCGCCAGTCTAAGCGGCCAAGTCACAGATACGCAGTATTTT
CASLSGQVTDTQYF
>NA|TRBV6-4|NA|TRBJ2-6
TGTGCCAGCAGTGACAGGGCCGGGGCCAACGTCCTGACTTTC
CASSDRAGANVLTF
>once|TRBV27|TRBD2|TRBJ2-3
TGTGCCAGCAGTTTTAGCGGGGGCCTTCCTAGCACAGATACGCAGTATTTT
CASSFSGGLPSTDTQYF
>NA|TRBV15|TRBD2|TRBJ2-3
TGTGCCACCAGCAGAGGGGCGGGACTAGCGGGAGGCACAGATACGCAGTATTTT
CATSRGAGLAGGTDTQYF
>hyperexpanded|TRBV5-6|NA|TRBJ1-1
TGTGCCAGCAGCCCCGGCTCGGGGACCACTGAAGCTTTCTTT
CASSPGSGTTEAFF
>NA|TRBV4-2|NA|TRBJ2-6
TGTGCCAGCAGCCAAGATTCACAGGGTGGGGCCAACGTCCTGACTTTC
CASSQDSQGGANVLTF
>few|TRBV4-2|NA|TRBJ2-1
TGTGCCAGCAGCCAAGCGACAGGAGACAATGAGCAGTTCTTC
CASSQATGDNEQFF
>NA|TRBV28|NA|TRBJ2-7
TGTGCCAGCAGTTTAATGTTGCTGACCTCCTACGAGCAGTACTTC
CASSLMLLTSYEQYF
>NA|TRBV6-5|TRBD2|TRBJ2-7
TGTGCCAGTCAGGGAGGGAACGAGCAGTACTTC
CASQGGNEQYF
>NA|TRBV27|TRBD1|TRBJ2-3
TGTGCCAGCAGTTTCGGGACAGGTGACTTCACGCAGTATTTT
CASSFGTGDFTQYF
>NA|TRBV6-4|TRBD2|TRBJ2-2
TGTGCCAGCGGACTAGCGGGAGACACCGGGGAGCTGTTTTTT
CASGLAGDTGELFF
>few|TRBV23-1|NA|TRBJ1-2
TGCGCCAGCAGTCAATCACTAGGGTCGGACAGTTTCCAGAACTATGGCTACACCTTC
CASSQSLGSDSFQNYGYTF
>NA|TRBV4-2|TRBD2|TRBJ2-7
TGTGCCAGCAGCCAAGTACCCAGGACTAGCGGGAGTGCCTACGAGCAGTACTTC
CASSQVPRTSGSAYEQYF
>NA|TRBV5-6|NA|TRBJ2-5
TGTGCCAGCAGCTTGGGACCCAAAGAGACCCAGTACTTC
CASSLGPKETQYF